The source of this T cell receptor (beta chain) is a study of cytomegalovirus exposure and HLA in healthy donors. Trimming removed 2 bases from V and 5 bases from J, with 15 bases in between. The CDR3 is made up of 15 amino acids. Per the germline V gene, CDR1 is MNHEY and CDR2 is SVGAGI. The PCR was carried out with 60 Vbeta primers and 13 Jbeta primers. Assay: immunoSEQ multiplex PCR; the TCRdb copy retains only in-frame clones and omits some. The profile shows about 130,000 clones, about 79% of them singletons. With respect to this clone: Its cognate antigen is unknown.

Whole-study findings and limits: Reports described diagnosis of cytomegalovirus status by the classifier as highly specific and sensitive. Across donors, sequencing depth was assumed by presence/absence analyses to be roughly uniform. Among the sequence variants, a highly shared cluster was likely an artifact of sequencing.

Sample: PBMCs. This clonotype was sampled from a man in his forties or fifties in good health and CMV-seronegative. V is TRBV6-5 and J is TRBJ1-1; D perhaps matches TRBD1 (5 bases). In DNA form, the CDR3 reads TGTGCCAGCAGTTACCGGGGGAAGGGGAATACTGAAGCTTTCTTT. It is translated as CASSYRGKGNTEAFF.